These 20 T cell receptor beta chains came from one sample sequenced in a study of technical replicates of blood from several donors. Here immunoSEQ multiplex PCR was the method, and the copy in TCRdb shows in-frame clones only, minus some. This repertoire shows under 95,000 clones, 98% found once; its top ten account for over 0.13%. What was sequenced was T cells isolated from PBMCs. These receptors all come from a human donor in good health.

This chain links TRBV19 with TRBJ2-1; 11 bases line up with TRBD2. This CDR3 is built from 17 residues. V lost 1 base and J lost 8; bases outside the gene matches: 10. Germline CDR1 and CDR2: LNHDA and SQIVND (reference sequence). CDR3 DNA sequence: TGTGCCAGTAGTATAGCAACTAGCGGGAGACGTAGGGATGAGCAGTTCTTC. Amino acid sequence: CASSIATSGRRRDEQFF. The full variable domain, its missing parts supplied by reference TRBV19 and TRBJ2-1, is DGGITQSPKYLFRKEGQNVTLSCEQNLNHDAMYWYRQDPGQGLRLIYYSQIVNDFQKGDIAEGYSVSREKKESFPLTVTSAQKNPTAFYLCASSIATSGRRRDEQFFGPGTRLTVL.

V and J are TRBV6-5 and TRBJ2-2; D is unclear. Per the germline V gene, CDR1 is MNHEY and CDR2 is SVGAGI. V was trimmed by 5 bases and J by 4 bases, leaving 2 bases between them. This CDR3 region has 11 residues. The CDR3 loop is CASSRTGELFF. The CDR3 nucleotides read TGTGCCAGCAGTCGCACCGGGGAGCTGTTTTTT.

This clone appeared once. J is TRBJ2-1 and V is TRBV6-5; D perhaps matches TRBD1 (7 bases). V was cut by 5 bases and J by 10 bases, with 21 bases left in between. There are 15 residues in the CDR3. Germline V gives CDR1 MNHEY, CDR2 SVGAGI. Here the CDR3 DNA reads TGTGCCAGCAGTCCCAGCCGACAGGGACTCGGGGAGCAGTTCTTC. Protein sequence: CASSPSRQGLGEQFF.

This clone was seen once. This chain connects TRBV29-1 to TRBJ2-7; weak D call: TRBD1 (7 bases). The CDR3 sequence is 13 residues long. The germline CDR1 and CDR2 sequences are SQVTM and ANQGSEA. V was clipped by 6 bases and J by 11 bases, with 23 bases between them. The CDR3 spells CSVSTGALARKYF. In DNA form, the CDR3 reads TGCAGCGTCTCCACAGGGGCCCTAGCGAGAAAGTACTTC.

V gene TRBV11-2 combines with J gene TRBJ1-4, with 7 bases aligning to TRBD1. V gave up 11 bases and J gave up 5 bases; unmatched junction bases: 11. Germline-derived CDR1 and CDR2 are SGHAT and FQNNGV. CDR3 size: 14 residues. The CDR3 nucleotides are TGTGCCCCCAAAGTAGGGACAGCAAATGAAAAACTGTTTTTT. Translating it yields CAPKVGTANEKLFF.

The chain employs TRBV27 and TRBJ2-3; tentatively, D is TRBD2 (6 bases). Germline V CDR1 and CDR2: MNHEY, SMNVEV (reference sequence). The CDR3 is made up of 15 amino acids. V was pared by 3 bases and J by 0 bases, with 10 bases between. The CDR3 reads CASSFSAGSTDTQYF. The CDR3, as DNA: TGTGCCAGCAGTTTCAGCGCGGGAAGCACAGATACGCAGTATTTT.

The V and J genes are TRBV6-1 and TRBJ1-1, with D perhaps matching TRBD1 (5 bases). Per the germline V gene, CDR1 is MNHNS and CDR2 is SASEGT. Trimming took off 3 bases at V and 4 bases at J, with 12 bases between the two ends. The length of the CDR3 is 14 residues. The chain's CDR3 is CASSELQTVTEAFF. The CDR3 coding sequence is TGTGCCAGCAGTGAGCTACAGACAGTCACTGAAGCTTTCTTT.

The genes are TRBV28 and TRBJ1-4; no definite D call. Between the trimmed V and J ends, which lost 7 bases and 5 bases, there was a span of 8 bases. CDR1 and CDR2 from the germline V gene are MDHEN and SYDVKM. The CDR3 consists of 12 residues. The CDR3 protein is CASKQANEKLFF. DNA for the CDR3: TGTGCCAGCAAGCAGGCGAATGAAAAACTGTTTTTT.

This rearrangement joins TRBV30 to TRBJ2-2; the D gene is possibly TRBD2 (6 bases). Trimming left V 3 bases short and J 1 base short, with 18 bases between. Germline V gives CDR1 GTSNPN, CDR2 SVGIG (reference sequence). The CDR3 runs to 17 residues. The CDR3 nucleotides read TGTGCCTGGAGAGGGGCGGGAACCGGCCGGAACACCGGGGAGCTGTTTTTT. Translating it yields CAWRGAGTGRNTGELFF.

The chain uses TRBV5-1 and TRBJ2-6; no reliable D call. The CDR3 has 14 amino acids. The ends were cut back, 3 bases at V and 2 bases at J, with 6 bases in the middle. Germline V gives CDR1 SGHRS, CDR2 YFSETQ. CDR3 sequence (DNA): TGCGCCAGCAGCTCTGACACTGGGGCCAACGTCCTGACTTTC. Translated, it gives CASSSDTGANVLTF.

The chain carries TRBV7-9 and TRBJ2-1; possibly TRBD2 for D (5 bases). The CDR3 is 19 residues long. Germline assignment: CDR1 SEHNR and CDR2 FQNEAQ (reference sequence). V shed 6 bases and J shed 0 bases, with 24 bases lying between them. Written as DNA, the CDR3 is TGTGCCAGCAGTCATAACCGGGCCCCCGGGATGAGCTCCTACAATGAGCAGTTCTTC. Translation: CASSHNRAPGMSSYNEQFF.

This clone was recorded only once. The chain uses TRBV5-6 and TRBJ2-1; the D gene is possibly TRBD1 (6 bases). There are 14 residues in the CDR3. V was pared by 5 bases and J by 7 bases, with 16 bases between. Germline CDR1 is SGHDT and CDR2 is YYEEEE. The chain's CDR3 is CASSYIGQLNEQFF. The CDR3 nucleotides are TGTGCCAGCAGTTATATCGGACAGTTAAATGAGCAGTTCTTC.

The V and J genes are TRBV5-4 and TRBJ1-1; D call uncertain. This CDR3 spans 15 amino acids. The germline CDR1 and CDR2 sequences are SGHNT and YYREEE (reference sequence). V was clipped by 8 bases and J by 1 base, with 18 bases between them. This CDR3 is CASSLPEAANTEAFF. The CDR3, as DNA: TGTGCCAGTAGCCTGCCAGAGGCGGCGAACACTGAAGCTTTCTTT.

V is TRBV29-1 and J is TRBJ2-5; D unresolved. Per the germline V gene, CDR1 is SQVTM and CDR2 is ANQGSEA. CDR3 length: 15 amino acids. V lost 4 bases to trimming and J lost 5 bases, with 20 bases between them. CDR3: CSVVILQPFGETQYF. In nucleotides, the CDR3 is TGCAGCGTTGTCATTCTCCAGCCCTTCGGGGAGACCCAGTACTTC.

This clone was detected only once. The chain carries TRBV5-1 and TRBJ2-7; a possible D gene is TRBD2 (5 bases). The CDR3 runs to 19 residues. With 0 bases removed from V and 3 bases from J, the gap between germline ends came to 25 bases. Germline-derived CDR1 and CDR2 are SGHRS and YFSETQ. The CDR3 spells CASSLVLAGAVRANYEQYF. CDR3 in DNA: TGCGCCAGCAGCTTGGTTCTTGCTGGTGCGGTGAGGGCAAACTACGAGCAGTACTTC.

The rearrangement links TRBV19 to TRBJ1-1, with D hard to call. The CDR3 contains 13 residues. Germline lookup yields CDR1 LNHDA and CDR2 SQIVND (reference sequence). V lost 3 bases and J lost 6, with 11 bases in between. CDR3 sequence reads: CASSIIRASEAFF. The CDR3 DNA reads as TGTGCCAGTAGTATTATTAGAGCCTCTGAAGCTTTCTTT.

The chain carries TRBV7-4 and TRBJ1-3; possibly TRBD1 for D (6 bases). From germline, CDR1 is SGHVT and CDR2 SQSDAQ. This CDR3 has 15 amino acids. The V end lost 6 bases, the J end lost 2 bases, and 14 bases lay between the germline ends. The DNA for the CDR3 is TGTGCCAGCAGTCTAATGTGGGGGCCTGGAAACACCATATATTTT. As protein: CASSLMWGPGNTIYF.

V gene TRBV7-3 combines with J gene TRBJ2-7; 10 bases are a match to TRBD1. V gave up 4 bases and J gave up 4 bases; unmatched junction bases: 4. CDR1 SGHTA and CDR2 FQGTGA come from the germline V gene. The CDR3 consists of 14 residues. The CDR3 sequence: CASSSLGQGYEQYF. The CDR3 DNA reads TGTGCCAGCAGCTCCCTGGGACAGGGGTACGAGCAGTACTTC.

This clone occurred once. The rearrangement joins TRBV11-2 to TRBJ1-1; D is uncertain. This CDR3 is 13 amino acids long. V dropped 3 bases and J dropped 3 bases, with 8 bases sitting between them. Germline V gene sequence: CDR1 SGHAT, CDR2 FQNNGV. CDR3 in amino acids: CASSFRVDTEAFF. CDR3 bases: TGTGCCAGCAGCTTCCGGGTTGACACTGAAGCTTTCTTT.

V is TRBV6-5 and J is TRBJ2-2; D is possibly TRBD1 (7 bases). Trimming left V 5 bases short and J 3 bases short, with 13 bases between. This CDR3 is 15 amino acids long. Germline V gene data show CDR1 as MNHEY and CDR2 as SVGAGI. In nucleotides, the CDR3 is TGTGCCAGCAGTATAGGGGGGACAGACACCGGGGAGCTGTTTTTT. It encodes CASSIGGTDTGELFF.